This T cell receptor (beta chain) was identified in a study of cytomegalovirus exposure and HLA in healthy donors. This CDR3 spans 17 amino acids. The germline gives CDR1 SEHNR, CDR2 FQNEAQ (reference sequence). Study-wide points: In a later analysis, TCR beta V- and J-gene trimming showed a link to a missense DCLRE1C variant. By HLA locus, TCR association rates varied in a later analysis, with DRB1 showing the most and HLA-C the fewest.

With 60 Vbeta and 13 Jbeta primers, the PCR was carried out. In the authors' methods: In a later analysis, approximately 73 million unique TCR beta chains included roughly 11 million shared by two or more donors. The method was immunoSEQ multiplex PCR; TCRdb's version includes in-frame clones alone and lacks a portion of them. V and J calls and clone size are copied from that table; D and trimming were computed from the DNA. The data contain some 110,000 clones, about four fifths of them singletons. Comment on this clone: The antigen remains undetermined. Sequence at one end of the junction differs from germline and may be a read error.

Sequencing was done on a sample of PBMCs. The TCR originated in a man aged 25-40 years in good health and CMV-seropositive. This chain connects TRBV7-9 to TRBJ1-2; unclear D gene. The CDR3 DNA reads TGTTCCAGCAGGCTTCCCTTCAGGTCCGACACCTCCTATGGCTACACCTTC. It specifies CSSRLPFRSDTSYGYTF.